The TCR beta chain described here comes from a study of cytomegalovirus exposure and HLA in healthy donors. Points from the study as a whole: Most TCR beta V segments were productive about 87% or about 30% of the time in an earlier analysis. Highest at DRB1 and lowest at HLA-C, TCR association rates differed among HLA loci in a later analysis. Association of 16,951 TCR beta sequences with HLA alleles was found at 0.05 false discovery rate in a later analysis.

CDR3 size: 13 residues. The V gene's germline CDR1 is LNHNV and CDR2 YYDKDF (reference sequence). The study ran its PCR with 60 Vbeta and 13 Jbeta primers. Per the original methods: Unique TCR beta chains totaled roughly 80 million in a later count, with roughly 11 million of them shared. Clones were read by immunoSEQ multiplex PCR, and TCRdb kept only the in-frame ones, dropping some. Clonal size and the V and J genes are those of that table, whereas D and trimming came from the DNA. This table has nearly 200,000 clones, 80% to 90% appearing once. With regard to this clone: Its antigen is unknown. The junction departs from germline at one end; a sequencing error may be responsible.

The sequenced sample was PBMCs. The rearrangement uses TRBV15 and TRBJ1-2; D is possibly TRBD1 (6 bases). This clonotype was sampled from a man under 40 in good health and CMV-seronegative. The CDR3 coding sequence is TGTGCCACCAGCGAAACAGGGTACTATGACTACACCTTC. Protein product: CATSETGYYDYTF.